This entry lists 18 T cell receptor beta chains sequenced from one sample in a study of T cells after posttransplantation cyclophosphamide. A marrow graft followed busulfan-fludarabine conditioning, with cyclophosphamide on days +3 and +4. Produced via immunoSEQ multiplex PCR; TCRdb's table is partial and in-frame only. This sample comprises about 5,400 clones, none seen once only. This specimen consisted of PBMCs, obtained after allogeneic stem cell transplant with posttransplant cyclophosphamide. The source of these receptors is a female patient in her 30s who received an allogeneic stem cell transplant from an unrelated donor, was CMV-positive, and had acute and chronic GVHD. Some of the T cells might come from the graft donor.

This clone was counted ten times or more. The chain has TRBV29-1 and TRBJ2-3; 7 bases line up with TRBD1. The CDR3 has 15 amino acids. The germline V gene has CDR1 SQVTM and CDR2 ANQGSEA. V dropped 3 bases and J dropped 0; count of bases not matched to a gene: 6. CDR3 in amino acids: CSVDIRDSSTDTQYF. The CDR3 bases are TGCAGCGTTGATATCCGGGACAGTAGCACAGATACGCAGTATTTT.

This clone was recorded at least ten times. CDR3 loop: CASSRHGTGTYNEQFF. For the CDR3, the DNA is TGTGCCAGCAGCCGACACGGGACAGGTACCTACAATGAGCAGTTCTTC. The chain recombines TRBV7-2 with TRBJ2-1, with 8 bases that match TRBD1. Per germline, CDR1 SGHTA and CDR2 FQGNSA. This CDR3 comprises 16 residues. With 5 bases clipped from V and 2 bases from J, the junction kept 8 bases outside the gene matches.

By share of the sample, this clone is medium-sized (0.01 to 0.1%). This chain joins TRBV9 and TRBJ2-7; the D gene is possibly TRBD2 (6 bases). Germline CDR1 is SGDLS and CDR2 is YYNGEE. The V and J ends lost 0 bases and 3 bases respectively, with 10 bases between them. CDR3 size: 14 residues. The CDR3 DNA is TGTGCCAGCAGCGTAGGAGGGACTCTCTACGAGCAGTACTTC. It translates to CASSVGGTLYEQYF.

This clone was detected many times. The gene calls are TRBV7-2 and TRBJ1-1; D ambiguous. Per germline, CDR1 SGHTA and CDR2 FQGNSA. V lost 3 bases and J lost 0, with 5 bases in between. The CDR3 is 13 amino acids. The CDR3 sequence: CASSFSVNTEAFF. The CDR3 DNA sequence: TGTGCCAGCAGCTTTTCGGTGAACACTGAAGCTTTCTTT.

This clone has at least ten counts. This chain links TRBV27 with TRBJ2-7; D gene ambiguous. Germline V gene lookup returns CDR1 MNHEY and CDR2 SMNVEV (reference sequence). V lost 6 bases, J lost 2 bases, and 14 bases lay in between. The CDR3 loop spans 14 amino acids. The CDR3 sequence: CASRAMLATYEQYF. In DNA form, the CDR3 reads TGTGCCAGCAGGGCCATGCTGGCAACCTACGAGCAGTACTTC.

In its sample, this clone ranks as medium-sized. The chain is built from TRBV14 and TRBJ2-7; the match to TRBD2 covers 11 bases. Looked up from germline, CDR1 is SGHDN and CDR2 is FVKESK. The length of the CDR3 is 15 residues. V lost 0 bases and J lost 6; bases outside the gene matches: 4. The CDR3 loop is CASSQETSGKVEQYF. CDR3 sequence (DNA): TGTGCCAGCAGCCAAGAGACTAGCGGGAAGGTCGAGCAGTACTTC.

The table lists this clone with many counts. This chain connects TRBV11-2 to TRBJ2-7; 10 bases map to TRBD2. The junction had 12 bases not matched to a gene; V was cut back by 6 bases and J by 7 bases. The CDR3 spans 15 residues. Looked up from germline, CDR1 is SGHAT and CDR2 is FQNNGV. The CDR3 DNA sequence: TGTGCCAGCAGTTCAACGTGGACTAGCGGCCTGGAGCAGTACTTC. It is translated as CASSSTWTSGLEQYF.

Many counts were recorded for this clone. The rearrangement links TRBV6-5 to TRBJ1-5; D is unclear. The CDR3 is 13 amino acids. V gave up 6 bases and J gave up 3 bases, with 9 bases separating them. Germline-derived CDR1 and CDR2 are MNHEY and SVGAGI. This CDR3 is CASSSKPNQPQHF. The CDR3 DNA follows: TGTGCCAGCAGCTCCAAGCCCAATCAGCCCCAGCATTTT.

The table lists this clone with many counts. The chain has TRBV19 and TRBJ1-5; D perhaps matches TRBD1 (5 bases). The CDR3 has 15 amino acids. Germline assignment: CDR1 LNHDA and CDR2 SQIVND (reference sequence). With 11 bases removed from V and 4 bases from J, the gap between germline ends came to 21 bases. The CDR3 coding sequence is TGTGCCTCCCAAGCCAGTAGACAGAAAAATCAGCCCCAGCATTTT. Amino acids: CASQASRQKNQPQHF.

This clone showed up just a few times. The V call is TRBV9, the J call TRBJ2-7; D is possibly TRBD2 (6 bases). Trimming removed 3 bases at V and 3 bases at J, with 13 bases between. Germline loops: CDR1 SGDLS, CDR2 YYNGEE. CDR3 length equals 14 residues. The chain's CDR3 is CASSEGAGNYEQYF. As DNA, the CDR3 is TGTGCCAGCAGCGAAGGGGCGGGGAACTACGAGCAGTACTTC.

At least ten counts were recorded for this clone. The J gene is TRBJ2-7, the V gene TRBV11-2; D might be TRBD2 (6 bases). With 4 bases removed from V and 5 bases from J, the gap between germline ends came to 18 bases. CDR3 length: 15 residues. Germline loops: CDR1 SGHAT, CDR2 FQNNGV. CDR3 in amino acids: CASSSSGGPRDEQYF. The DNA for the CDR3 is TGTGCCAGCAGCTCGAGCGGAGGGCCCAGGGACGAGCAGTACTTC.

J is TRBJ2-2 and V is TRBV15, with D possibly TRBD2 on 6 matching bases. The V gene's germline CDR1 is LNHNV and CDR2 YYDKDF (reference sequence). With 2 bases removed from V and 1 base from J, the gap between germline ends came to 8 bases. This CDR3 is built from 15 residues. The CDR3 spells CATSRLAQNTGELFF. The CDR3 nucleotides read TGTGCCACCAGCAGACTAGCGCAGAACACCGGGGAGCTGTTTTTT.

In its sample, this clone was seen many times. J is TRBJ2-4 and V is TRBV7-9, with 10 nucleotides matching TRBD2. Germline CDR1 is SEHNR and CDR2 is FQNEAQ (reference sequence). The CDR3 length is 15 residues. Trimming at V came to 4 bases and at J to 1 base, leaving 1 base not matched to a gene. The CDR3 here is CASSSAGGAKNIQYF. The CDR3 nucleotides are TGTGCCAGCAGCTCAGCGGGAGGGGCCAAAAACATTCAGTACTTC.

This clone occurred many times. V gene TRBV11-2 combines with J gene TRBJ2-7; D might be TRBD2 (5 bases). From germline, CDR1 is SGHAT and CDR2 FQNNGV. CDR3 length: 16 residues. Trimming removed 2 bases at V and 5 bases at J, with 19 bases between. The CDR3 bases are TGTGCCAGCAGCTTATGGAACTGGCATCTCGGGAACGAGCAGTACTTC. Amino acids: CASSLWNWHLGNEQYF.

This clone was detected many times. The chain joins TRBV5-1 to TRBJ1-2; possibly TRBD1 for D (6 bases). The germline V gene encodes CDR1 SGHRS and CDR2 YFSETQ. The length of the CDR3 is 15 residues. The V end lost 0 bases, the J end lost 8 bases, and 17 bases lay between the germline ends. The CDR3 region is CASSLGASGGVGYTF. The CDR3 nucleotides are TGCGCCAGCAGCTTGGGGGCCTCGGGGGGCGTAGGCTACACCTTC.

This clone has a handful of counts. This rearrangement joins TRBV30 to TRBJ2-3, with D uncertain. V was trimmed by 1 base and J by 6 bases, leaving 5 bases between them. The CDR3 covers 11 residues. Germline V gene lookup returns CDR1 GTSNPN and CDR2 SVGIG (reference sequence). This CDR3 is CAWSASDTQYF. The CDR3 DNA sequence: TGTGCCTGGAGTGCTTCCGATACGCAGTATTTT.

This clone was seen many times. V and J are TRBV10-3 and TRBJ2-3; TRBD2 matches at 11 bases. CDR1 is ENHRY, CDR2 SYGVKD, per germline. The CDR3 has 16 amino acids. The J segment lost 4 bases and the V segment lost 7 bases, leaving 10 bases of the junction unmatched. CDR3 sequence: CAINRLAGKFADTQYF. As DNA, the CDR3 is TGTGCCATCAACAGACTAGCGGGAAAGTTCGCAGATACGCAGTATTTT.

This clone has a count of ten or more. V gene TRBV4-3 combines with J gene TRBJ2-1, with TRBD2 as a possible D gene (6 bases). This CDR3 has 17 residues. Per germline, CDR1 LGHNA and CDR2 YSLEER. Trimming shortened V by 1 base and J by 8 bases, and 21 bases separated the two germline ends. The CDR3 is CASSQARGSSVVDEQFF. The DNA of the CDR3 is TGCGCCAGCAGCCAAGCCCGAGGATCTAGCGTTGTAGATGAGCAGTTCTTC.